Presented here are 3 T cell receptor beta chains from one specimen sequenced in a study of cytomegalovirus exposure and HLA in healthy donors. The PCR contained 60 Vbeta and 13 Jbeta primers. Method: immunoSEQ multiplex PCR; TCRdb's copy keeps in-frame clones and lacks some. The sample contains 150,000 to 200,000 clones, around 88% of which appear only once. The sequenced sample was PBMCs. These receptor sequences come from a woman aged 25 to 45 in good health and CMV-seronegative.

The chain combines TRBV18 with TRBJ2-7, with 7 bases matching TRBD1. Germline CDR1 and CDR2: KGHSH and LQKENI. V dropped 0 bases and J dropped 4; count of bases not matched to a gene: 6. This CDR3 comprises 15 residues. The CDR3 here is CASSPPGQRAYEQYF. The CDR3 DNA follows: TGTGCCAGCTCACCACCGGGACAGAGAGCATACGAGCAGTACTTC.

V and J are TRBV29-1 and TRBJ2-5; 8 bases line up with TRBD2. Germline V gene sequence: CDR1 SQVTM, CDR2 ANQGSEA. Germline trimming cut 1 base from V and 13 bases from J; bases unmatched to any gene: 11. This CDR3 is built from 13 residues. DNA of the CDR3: TGCAGCGTTGAAGCCCCGCTAGCGGGTGGCTGGTACTTC. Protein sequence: CSVEAPLAGGWYF. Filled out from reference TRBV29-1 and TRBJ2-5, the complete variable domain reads SAVISQKPSRDICQRGTSLTIQCQVDSQVTMMFWYRQQPGQSLTLIATANQGSEATYESGFVIDKFPISRPNLTFSTLTVSNMSPEDSSIYLCSVEAPLAGGWYFGPGTRLLVL.

CDR3 sequence: CASSLEIAGGREQYF. CDR3 DNA: TGTGCCAGCAGCTTGGAAATAGCGGGAGGCCGGGAGCAGTATTTT. This rearrangement joins TRBV5-4 to TRBJ2-3; 10 bases match TRBD2. Germline CDR1 is SGHNT and CDR2 is YYREEE (reference sequence). The CDR3 loop spans 15 amino acids. V was pared by 0 bases and J by 11 bases, with 9 bases of the junction left unmatched.